One sample yielded the 14 T cell receptor beta chains listed below, sequenced in a study of identifying expanded T cells in peripheral blood. The protocol was immunoSEQ multiplex PCR, while the TCRdb copy is restricted to in-frame clones and leaves out a portion. The table lists under 100,000 clones, approximately 85% of them singletons. The source material was blood. The source is a person between 18 and 69 years old in good health.

The chain couples TRBV19 to TRBJ1-5; no clear D gene. Germline CDR1 and CDR2: LNHDA and SQIVND (reference sequence). The length of the CDR3 is 15 residues. Trimming removed 7 bases at V and 5 bases at J, with 18 bases between. The CDR3 here is CASTRGLESHQPQHF. The CDR3 bases are TGTGCCAGTACACGGGGATTAGAATCGCATCAGCCCCAGCATTTT.

This clone is a singleton in its sample. This chain joins TRBV10-3 and TRBJ1-2; D is possibly TRBD1 (6 bases). V shed 4 bases and J shed 4 bases, with 13 bases lying between them. The CDR3 totals 14 residues. Looked up from germline, CDR1 is ENHRY and CDR2 is SYGVKD. CDR3 DNA: TGTGCCATCAGTGGGGGTCAGGGGTCCTATGGCTACACCTTC. It encodes CAISGGQGSYGYTF.

The chain carries TRBV5-6 and TRBJ1-1; D uncertain. CDR3 size: 14 residues. Germline assignment: CDR1 SGHDT and CDR2 YYEEEE. Between the trimmed V and J ends, which lost 0 bases and 1 base, there was a span of 7 bases. The CDR3 region has the DNA TGTGCCAGCAGCTTGGGGCCGGGGAACACTGAAGCTTTCTTT. It translates to CASSLGPGNTEAFF.

The chain uses TRBV27 and TRBJ2-1; D unclear. V was clipped by 2 bases and J by 0 bases, with 8 bases between them. The CDR3 spans 15 residues. Germline values: CDR1 MNHEY, CDR2 SMNVEV (reference sequence). The CDR3 region is CASSLGRPSYNEQFF. In DNA, the CDR3 is TGTGCCAGCAGTTTAGGCAGGCCCTCCTACAATGAGCAGTTCTTC.

The rearrangement joins TRBV9 to TRBJ2-7; 9 bases agree with TRBD1. The CDR3 consists of 15 residues. J lost 2 bases, V lost 6 bases, and 9 bases had no gene match. CDR1 and CDR2 (germline): SGDLS, YYNGEE. CDR3 in DNA: TGTGCCAGCACCCCCGGCGGGACAGGGACCTACGAGCAGTACTTC. Translating gives CASTPGGTGTYEQYF.

In its sample, this clone was seen a few times. This sequence joins TRBV2 and TRBJ1-2, with D tentatively TRBD1 (5 bases). Germline V gives CDR1 SNHLY, CDR2 FYNNEI. With 2 bases removed from V and 4 bases from J, the gap between germline ends came to 14 bases. The CDR3 sequence is 15 residues long. CDR3 in DNA: TGTGCCAGCAGTGAAATAGGGGCTTCCGCCTATGGCTACACCTTC. It is translated as CASSEIGASAYGYTF.

For the CDR3, the DNA is TGTGCCAGCAGCGCATTCTTGGTTCCTAAAAGGGGAAACACCATATATTTT. The encoded protein is CASSAFLVPKRGNTIYF. The chain has TRBV5-6 and TRBJ1-3; D remains ambiguous. The ends were cut back, 4 bases at V and 4 bases at J, with 21 bases in the middle. Germline CDR1 is SGHDT and CDR2 is YYEEEE. There are 17 residues in the CDR3. The entire variable domain, with the rest obtained from reference TRBV5-6 and TRBJ1-3, is as follows: DAGVTQSPTHLIKTRGQQVTLRCSPKSGHDTVSWYQQALGQGPQFIFQYYEEEERQRGNFPDRFSGHQFPNYSSELNVNALLLGDSALYLCASSAFLVPKRGNTIYFGEGSWLTVV.

The chain links TRBV5-1 to TRBJ2-7; 7 bases fit TRBD1. The V gene end was trimmed by 4 bases and the J gene end by 1 base; junction bases not matched to a gene: 8. Germline V gene lookup returns CDR1 SGHRS and CDR2 YFSETQ. CDR3 length: 15 amino acids. The CDR3 nucleotides read TGCGCCAGCAGCCTTGACAGGGCGTATTCCTACGAGCAGTACTTC. Translating it yields CASSLDRAYSYEQYF.

This clone appeared a few times. This chain uses TRBV5-6 with TRBJ1-2; D remains unclear. The CDR3 is 11 residues long. The V gene lost 0 bases and the J gene lost 12 bases, with 9 bases spanning the gap. The germline V gene has CDR1 SGHDT and CDR2 YYEEEE. As DNA, the CDR3 is TGTGCCAGCAGCTTGGGGCCCGCCCACACCTTC. The encoded protein is CASSLGPAHTF.

The gene calls are TRBV29-1 and TRBJ1-1, with D possibly matching TRBD1 (6 bases). This CDR3 contains 14 residues. Germline CDR1 is SQVTM and CDR2 is ANQGSEA. V was clipped by 3 bases and J by 5 bases, with 16 bases between them. The CDR3 loop is CSVERGFGTTEAFF. The CDR3 DNA is TGCAGCGTTGAGAGGGGGTTCGGTACGACTGAAGCTTTCTTT.

The gene calls are TRBV7-8 and TRBJ2-5; possible D gene TRBD2, 6 bases. V lost 1 base and J 5 bases, leaving 14 bases between the germline ends. This CDR3 contains 15 residues. Germline lookup yields CDR1 SGHVS and CDR2 FQNEAQ. CDR3 protein: CASSLVGFGGETQYF. In nucleotides, the CDR3 is TGTGCCAGCAGCTTAGTGGGCTTTGGGGGGGAGACCCAGTACTTC. The variable domain in full, with the rest retrieved from reference TRBV7-8 and TRBJ2-5, is GAGVSQSPRYKVAKRGQDVALRCDPISGHVSLFWYQQALGQGPEFLTYFQNEAQLDKSGLPSDRFFAERPEGSVSTLKIQRTQQEDSAVYLCASSLVGFGGETQYFGPGTRLLVL.

The V and J genes are TRBV5-6 and TRBJ1-2; 9 bases are a match to TRBD1. In germline, CDR1 is SGHDT, CDR2 YYEEEE. The CDR3 length is 15 residues. The V gene end was trimmed by 0 bases and the J gene end by 8 bases; junction bases not matched to a gene: 8. The CDR3 loop reads CASSLVGQGIRGYTF. The CDR3, as DNA: TGTGCCAGCAGCTTGGTGGGACAGGGTATCCGCGGCTACACCTTC.

In its sample, this clone was seen a few times. CDR3 nucleotides: TGTGCCAGCAGCTTACTCGGGGGTGGTGCAACTAATGAAAAACTGTTTTTT. Residues: CASSLLGGGATNEKLFF. V is TRBV7-2 and J is TRBJ1-4, with D possibly being TRBD1 (5 bases). The germline gives CDR1 SGHTA, CDR2 FQGNSA. This CDR3 is built from 17 residues. The V end lost 2 bases, the J end lost 0 bases, and 13 bases lay between the germline ends.

The V call is TRBV13, the J call TRBJ1-4; D possibly corresponds to TRBD1 (6 bases). From germline, CDR1 is PRHDT and CDR2 FYEKMQ (reference sequence). Trimming shortened V by 4 bases and J by 8 bases, and 17 bases separated the two germline ends. The CDR3 runs 15 residues. The CDR3 reads CASSSGPRDNEKLFF. The CDR3 nucleotides read TGTGCCAGCAGCTCCGGCCCCCGGGACAACGAAAAACTGTTTTTT.